The 17 T cell receptor beta chains given below trace back to one sample, sequenced in a study of T cell responses to AZD1222 COVID-19 vaccine. The assay was immunoSEQ multiplex PCR, and TCRdb's table has in-frame clones only and misses some. The sample includes 150,000 to 200,000 clones, over 80% of them seen just once. Sequencing was performed on peripheral blood, taken 28 days after the second dose of the MenACWY control vaccine. The receptor source for this set is an adult who received the MenACWY meningococcal vaccine as a control.

This clone was detected only a few times. V gene TRBV5-6 combines with J gene TRBJ2-2, with 10 bases aligning to TRBD1. The CDR3 loop spans 16 amino acids. In germline, CDR1 is SGHDT, CDR2 YYEEEE. J was trimmed by 7 bases and V by 6 bases; bases with no gene match: 12. CDR3 bases: TGTGCCAGCACCGAGAGAGGGACAGGGGAAAGCGGGGAGCTGTTTTTT. Protein product: CASTERGTGESGELFF.

The V and J genes are TRBV4-3 and TRBJ1-6, with D unresolved. In germline, CDR1 is LGHNA, CDR2 YSLEER. The ends were cut back, 3 bases at V and 4 bases at J, with 10 bases in the middle. This CDR3 region has 15 residues. In nucleotides, the CDR3 is TGCGCCAGCAGCCACACTACAGAGTATAATTCACCCCTCCACTTT. It translates to CASSHTTEYNSPLHF.

The V and J genes are TRBV15 and TRBJ2-2; D not resolved. Germline V lookup: CDR1 LNHNV, CDR2 YYDKDF (reference sequence). CDR3 size: 13 residues. V lost 8 bases and J lost 4, with 11 bases in between. CDR3 sequence (DNA): TGTGCCACCTGCGAAAGGTTCACCGGGGAGCTGTTTTTT. Translation: CATCERFTGELFF. The full variable domain, completed using reference TRBV15 and TRBJ2-2, is DAMVIQNPRYQVTQFGKPVTLSCSQTLNHNVMYWYQQKSSQAPKLLFHYYDKDFNNEADTPDNFQSRRPNTSFCFLDIRSPGLGDTAMYLCATCERFTGELFFGEGSRLTVL.

V usage is TRBV19 and J usage is TRBJ1-5; D remains ambiguous. V lost 3 bases to trimming and J lost 5 bases, with 11 bases between them. CDR1 and CDR2 from the germline V gene are LNHDA and SQIVND (reference sequence). This CDR3 region has 14 residues. The CDR3 DNA reads as TGTGCCAGTAGTATTGTATCCGGATATCAGCCCCAGCATTTT. This codes for CASSIVSGYQPQHF. Together with reference TRBV19 and TRBJ1-5, the CDR3 gives the full variable domain: DGGITQSPKYLFRKEGQNVTLSCEQNLNHDAMYWYRQDPGQGLRLIYYSQIVNDFQKGDIAEGYSVSREKKESFPLTVTSAQKNPTAFYLCASSIVSGYQPQHFGDGTRLSIL.

The chain combines TRBV19 with TRBJ2-1; 14 bases are a match to TRBD2. Germline CDR1 and CDR2: LNHDA and SQIVND (reference sequence). J lost 10 bases, V lost 1 base, and 3 bases had no gene match. The CDR3 is 15 amino acids. The CDR3 DNA sequence: TGTGCCAGTAGTATAGGGGGACTAGCGGGAGTGGAGCAGTTCTTC. Protein product: CASSIGGLAGVEQFF.

This chain links TRBV10-1 with TRBJ2-7, with unresolved D. Trimming left V 3 bases short and J 6 bases short, with 15 bases between. Germline V lookup: CDR1 WNHNN, CDR2 SYGVQD (reference sequence). The CDR3 length is 14 residues. The CDR3 DNA is TGCGCCAGCAGTGACTCGGCAGTACCTCGCGAGCAGTACTTC. It codes for CASSDSAVPREQYF.

This clone was observed a single time. V is TRBV7-6 and J is TRBJ2-7; 12 positions match TRBD2. Germline assignment: CDR1 SGHVS and CDR2 FNYEAQ. The CDR3 contains 20 residues. Germline trimming cut 1 base from V and 2 bases from J; bases unmatched to any gene: 15. DNA for the CDR3: TGTGCCAGCAGCTTAGGGCCGGGACTAGCGGGTCTTGGGCCAACCTACGAGCAGTACTTC. Translation gives CASSLGPGLAGLGPTYEQYF.

The chain carries TRBV19 and TRBJ1-3, with unresolved D. This CDR3 is built from 14 residues. Trimming left V 6 bases short and J 4 bases short, with 13 bases between. Germline CDR1 LNHDA, CDR2 SQIVND (reference sequence). The CDR3 region is CASSPGPEGNTIYF. The CDR3 DNA sequence: TGTGCCAGTAGCCCGGGTCCGGAAGGAAACACCATATATTTT.

A single count supports this clone. CDR3 coding DNA: TGTGCCAGCAGCGTGGGACTAGTTCGAAGCACCGGGGAGCTGTTTTTT. Translated, it gives CASSVGLVRSTGELFF. This rearrangement joins TRBV9 to TRBJ2-2; 8 nucleotides align to TRBD2. The V and J ends lost 2 bases and 4 bases, in that order; junction bases with no gene match: 7. This CDR3 region has 16 residues. Germline V gene data show CDR1 as SGDLS and CDR2 as YYNGEE.

The V call is TRBV19, the J call TRBJ2-5; the D gene is possibly TRBD2 (5 bases). Germline lookup yields CDR1 LNHDA and CDR2 SQIVND (reference sequence). The CDR3 totals 13 residues. V gave up 7 bases and J gave up 1 base, with 10 bases separating them. The CDR3 here is CASTGRVQETQYF. The CDR3 region has the DNA TGTGCCAGTACCGGGCGGGTCCAAGAGACCCAGTACTTC.

The chain combines TRBV6-6 with TRBJ1-2, with D tentatively TRBD1 (6 bases). Germline V gene data show CDR1 as MNHNY and CDR2 as SVGAGI (reference sequence). Trimming took 1 base from V and 8 from J, leaving 11 bases between them. The CDR3 contains 13 residues. The CDR3 loop is CASSYWGAGGYTF. DNA of the CDR3: TGTGCCAGCAGTTACTGGGGGGCAGGAGGCTACACCTTC.

V and J are TRBV6-1 and TRBJ1-4; tentative D call: TRBD1 (5 bases). V gave up 3 bases and J gave up 7 bases, with 12 bases separating them. The germline gives CDR1 MNHNS, CDR2 SASEGT. The CDR3 spans 14 residues. The CDR3: CASSDGGGSEKLFF. CDR3 nucleotide sequence: TGTGCCAGCAGTGATGGGGGAGGGTCTGAAAAACTGTTTTTT.

This rearrangement joins TRBV10-3 to TRBJ2-3; no clear D gene. The CDR3 spans 12 residues. V was shortened by 6 bases and J by 5 bases, with 9 bases between the two germline ends. Looked up from germline, CDR1 is ENHRY and CDR2 is SYGVKD. The CDR3 coding sequence is TGTGCCATCAGCCGGGTGGGAGATACGCAGTATTTT. It specifies CAISRVGDTQYF.

J is TRBJ1-1 and V is TRBV28; the D is unclear. The CDR3 runs to 15 residues. V was shortened by 2 bases and J by 1 base, with 11 bases between the two germline ends. Germline assignment: CDR1 MDHEN and CDR2 SYDVKM. The CDR3 region is CASSLEGAGNTEAFF. CDR3 nucleotide sequence: TGTGCCAGCAGTTTAGAGGGAGCGGGGAACACTGAAGCTTTCTTT. Complete variable domain (other parts from reference TRBV28 and TRBJ1-1): DVKVTQSSRYLVKRTGEKVFLECVQDMDHENMFWYRQDPGLGLRLIYFSYDVKMKEKGDIPEGYSVSREKKERFSLILESASTNQTSMYLCASSLEGAGNTEAFFGQGTRLTVV.

Here the CDR3 reads CASSFSGTYPPTDTQYF. The CDR3 region has the DNA TGCGCCAGCAGCTTTAGCGGGACCTACCCTCCCACAGATACGCAGTATTTT. This chain uses TRBV5-1 with TRBJ2-3; the match to TRBD2 covers 8 bases. The junction had 10 bases not matched to a gene; V was cut back by 2 bases and J by 2 bases. There are 17 residues in the CDR3. The V gene's germline CDR1 is SGHRS and CDR2 YFSETQ.

This chain joins TRBV7-2 and TRBJ2-7; 7 nucleotides align to TRBD2. Trimming at V came to 5 bases and at J to 4 bases, leaving 11 bases not matched to a gene. Germline loops: CDR1 SGHTA, CDR2 FQGNSA. This CDR3 has 15 residues. CDR3 DNA sequence: TGTGCCAGCAGCCCGCGGACGGCGCGGGGGTACGAGCAGTACTTC. Amino acid sequence: CASSPRTARGYEQYF.

V gene TRBV9 combines with J gene TRBJ2-2; D gene uncertain. V shed 0 bases and J shed 6 bases, with 3 bases lying between them. CDR1 is SGDLS and CDR2 is YYNGEE in the germline V gene. This CDR3 spans 12 amino acids. CDR3 sequence reads: CASSVVAGELFF. The CDR3 nucleotides are TGTGCCAGCAGCGTAGTAGCCGGGGAGCTGTTTTTT.